This passage covers 18 T cell receptor beta chains from one sample sequenced in a study of breast tumors, draining lymph nodes, adjacent tissues. TCRdb reprocessed the multiplex PCR reads with MiXCR, giving one entry per CDR3 protein. The sample includes 30,000 to 40,000 distinct CDR3 sequences, 35% to 40% of them seen just once. Material for sequencing was breast tumor tissue. The origin of the receptors is a female donor with breast cancer. Some clones in this sample may be carry-over from other donors' samples.

This chain uses TRBV9 with TRBJ2-1, with D hard to call. CDR1 and CDR2 from the germline V gene are SGDLS and YYNGEE. V lost 0 bases to trimming and J lost 0 bases, with 7 bases between them. The CDR3 has 15 amino acids. In DNA form, the CDR3 reads TGTGCCAGCAGCGTAGGCTTTAGCTCCTACAATGAGCAGTTCTTC. Protein: CASSVGFSSYNEQFF.

This clonotype showed up many times. The chain recombines TRBV5-5 with TRBJ2-3; TRBD2 matches 11 bases. The CDR3 consists of 16 residues. Germline V gene sequence: CDR1 SGHKS, CDR2 YYEKEE (reference sequence). Trimming at V came to 5 bases and at J to 0 bases, leaving 5 bases not matched to a gene. CDR3 nucleotide sequence: TGTGCCAGCAGGGTAGCGGGAGGGTGGAGCACAGATACGCAGTATTTT. This translates into CASRVAGGWSTDTQYF.

For this clonotype: This may stem from a read error, because a much larger clone lies one nucleotide away. This is likely a read error, given that the CDR3 carries no conserved phenylalanine or tryptophan at its end. The CDR3 DNA reads TGTGCCAGCAAAAAAAGTGGTCTGGACACCGGGGAGCTGTTTGTT. Translated: CASKKSGLDTGELFV. The genes are TRBV25-1 and TRBJ2-2; D gene ambiguous. Per the germline V gene, CDR1 is MGHDK and CDR2 is SYGVNS. Trimming removed 7 bases from V and 3 bases from J, with 15 bases in between. The CDR3 runs 15 residues.

The CDR3: CASSQDLRAGGYGYTF. Here the CDR3 DNA reads TGCGCCAGCAGCCAAGATCTTCGGGCAGGGGGCTATGGCTACACCTTC. The rearrangement links TRBV4-1 to TRBJ1-2, with TRBD1 identical over 7 bases. Germline lookup yields CDR1 MGHRA and CDR2 YSYEKL. V lost 0 bases to trimming and J lost 4 bases; unmatched junction nucleotides: 8. The CDR3 totals 16 residues.

The V and J genes are TRBV20-1 and TRBJ2-5, with a weak D call TRBD1 (6 bases). The CDR3 has 13 amino acids. Germline V lookup: CDR1 DFQATT, CDR2 SNEGSKA (reference sequence). Trimming took 2 bases from V and 5 from J, leaving 12 bases between them. The CDR3 coding sequence is TGCAGTGCTAGATACAGGGTGGCGGAGACCCAGTACTTC. Its translation: CSARYRVAETQYF.

This clonotype was detected ten times or more. This chain links TRBV20-1 with TRBJ1-2, with a weak D call TRBD1 (5 bases). The length of the CDR3 is 15 residues. Trimming removed 0 bases at V and 0 bases at J, with 11 bases between. Per germline, CDR1 DFQATT and CDR2 SNEGSKA (reference sequence). Here the CDR3 reads CSARDWGRTNYGYTF. The CDR3 DNA sequence: TGCAGTGCTAGAGATTGGGGGAGAACTAACTATGGCTACACCTTC.

V is TRBV4-2 and J is TRBJ2-5, with D possibly matching TRBD2 (6 bases). Per germline, CDR1 LGHNA and CDR2 YNFKEQ. The CDR3 is made up of 16 amino acids. V was cut by 0 bases and J by 2 bases, with 13 bases left in between. CDR3 region: CASSQDLGLGQETQYF. In nucleotides, the CDR3 is TGTGCCAGCAGCCAAGATTTGGGACTTGGACAAGAGACCCAGTACTTC.

This clonotype was found many times. V is TRBV11-2 and J is TRBJ2-1; D remains unclear. The ends were cut back, 5 bases at V and 5 bases at J, with 13 bases in the middle. The germline V gene encodes CDR1 SGHAT and CDR2 FQNNGV. The CDR3 length is 14 residues. CDR3 coding DNA: TGTGCCAGCAGCCCCGACCCACCCAACAATGAGCAGTTCTTC. Translated, it gives CASSPDPPNNEQFF.

The chain carries TRBV7-2 and TRBJ2-3; 8 bases align to TRBD2. This CDR3 comprises 16 residues. Trimming at V came to 5 bases and at J to 3 bases, leaving 10 bases not matched to a gene. Germline V gene data show CDR1 as SGHTA and CDR2 as FQGNSA. CDR3 loop: CASSNTLAGMTDTQYF. CDR3 DNA sequence: TGTGCCAGCAGCAACACATTAGCGGGAATGACAGATACGCAGTATTTT.

V and J are TRBV10-3 and TRBJ2-1; TRBD2 might be the D (6 bases). CDR1 and CDR2 (germline): ENHRY, SYGVKD. The CDR3 covers 14 residues. The V end lost 3 bases, the J end lost 3 bases, and 9 bases lay between the germline ends. The CDR3, as DNA: TGTGCCATCAGTGACCACGGGAGCTACAATGAGCAGTTCTTC. It yields the protein CAISDHGSYNEQFF.

This clonotype has a handful of counts. V is TRBV27 and J is TRBJ1-5; D perhaps matches TRBD1 (5 bases). Trimming stripped 6 bases from V and 1 base from J, with 13 bases between. From germline, CDR1 is MNHEY and CDR2 SMNVEV (reference sequence). The CDR3 contains 15 residues. The CDR3 DNA reads TGTGCCAGCAGGACCTTAGAGGGGAGCAATCAGCCCCAGCATTTT. This sequence encodes CASRTLEGSNQPQHF.

V gene TRBV28 combines with J gene TRBJ2-1, with 7 bases matching TRBD2. J lost 4 bases, V lost 5 bases, and 23 bases had no gene match. The CDR3 totals 20 residues. Germline V gene lookup returns CDR1 MDHEN and CDR2 SYDVKM. CDR3 in amino acids: CASSSLVPGERDGVYNEQFF. Written as DNA, the CDR3 is TGTGCCAGCAGTAGCCTGGTCCCTGGGGAGCGGGATGGAGTTTACAATGAGCAGTTCTTC. The variable domain in full, with the rest retrieved from reference TRBV28 and TRBJ2-1, is DVKVTQSSRYLVKRTGEKVFLECVQDMDHENMFWYRQDPGLGLRLIYFSYDVKMKEKGDIPEGYSVSREKKERFSLILESASTNQTSMYLCASSSLVPGERDGVYNEQFFGPGTRLTVL.

This sequence joins TRBV14 and TRBJ2-7, with D perhaps matching TRBD1 (6 bases). The germline V gene encodes CDR1 SGHDN and CDR2 FVKESK. V shed 2 bases and J shed 4 bases, with 12 bases lying between them. The CDR3 has 14 amino acids. The CDR3 protein is CASSQTDRPYEQYF. In DNA, the CDR3 is TGTGCCAGCAGCCAAACGGACAGACCGTACGAGCAGTACTTC.

This clonotype was detected ten times or more. V and J are TRBV7-9 and TRBJ2-1; 10 nucleotides line up with TRBD2. Looked up from germline, CDR1 is SEHNR and CDR2 is FQNEAQ (reference sequence). This CDR3 is built from 16 residues. Trimming took 5 bases from V and 10 from J; bases not matched to a gene: 14. CDR3 sequence (DNA): TGTGCCAGCAGCCGCCAGACTAGCGGGCTAGAATACGAGCAGTTCTTC. Translation: CASSRQTSGLEYEQFF.

V is TRBV7-2 and J is TRBJ2-3; no reliable D call. Trimming pared 4 bases from V and 3 bases from J, leaving 5 bases between. The germline V gene has CDR1 SGHTA and CDR2 FQGNSA. This CDR3 has 12 residues. In DNA form, the CDR3 reads TGTGCCAGCAGCTCCCCAACAGATACGCAGTATTTT. This sequence encodes CASSSPTDTQYF.

The rearrangement uses TRBV10-2 and TRBJ2-1, with 8 bases identical to TRBD2. The V gene end was trimmed by 7 bases and the J gene end by 0 bases; junction bases not matched to a gene: 8. Looked up from germline, CDR1 is WSHSY and CDR2 is SAAADI. This CDR3 has 16 residues. CDR3 nucleotide sequence: TGCGCCAGCACCACGGGGGGGGGCCTCTCCTACAATGAGCAGTTCTTC. Its protein product is CASTTGGGLSYNEQFF.

Points on this clonotype: A read error may be the cause here, since a much bigger clone is one base away. The chain links TRBV6-2 or TRBV6-3 to TRBJ1-5; 8 bases line up with TRBD1. From germline, CDR1 is MNHEY and CDR2 SVGEGT. CDR3 length equals 15 residues. Here the CDR3 DNA reads TGTGCCGGCAGGGTGGGACAGGCGGCAAATCAGCCCCAGCATTTT. Its translation: CAGRVGQAANQPQHF.

This sequence joins TRBV6-6 and TRBJ2-7; the match to TRBD1 covers 9 bases. Germline V lookup: CDR1 MNHNY, CDR2 SVGAGI (reference sequence). The CDR3 is made up of 14 amino acids. V was pared by 4 bases and J by 6 bases, with 7 bases of the junction left unmatched. CDR3 nucleotides: TGTGCCAGCAGTTCGCCGGGACAGGGTGGCGAGCAGTACTTC. Translated, it gives CASSSPGQGGEQYF.